One sample yielded the 7 T cell receptor beta chains listed below, sequenced in a study of cytomegalovirus exposure and HLA in healthy donors. Clones were read by immunoSEQ multiplex PCR, and TCRdb kept only the in-frame ones, dropping some. This table has approximately 190,000 clones, around 83% appearing once. The sample was PBMCs. The source is a woman aged 30 to 39 in good health and CMV-seropositive.

The V and J genes are TRBV30 and TRBJ2-5; 14 bases map to TRBD2. V was pared by 4 bases and J by 5 bases, with 9 bases of the junction left unmatched. This CDR3 spans 16 amino acids. In germline, CDR1 is GTSNPN, CDR2 SVGIG (reference sequence). CDR3 sequence reads: CAWTLGLAGVGETQYF. In nucleotides, the CDR3 is TGTGCCTGGACCCTGGGACTAGCGGGAGTCGGGGAGACCCAGTACTTC.

The chain combines TRBV5-1 with TRBJ2-3, with a tentative D call TRBD1 (5 bases). CDR1 SGHRS and CDR2 YFSETQ come from the germline V gene. The CDR3 consists of 15 residues. V was clipped by 0 bases and J by 5 bases, with 13 bases between them. DNA of the CDR3: TGCGCCAGCAGCTTGGCCCTAGGACAAGTAGATACGCAGTATTTT. Its translation: CASSLALGQVDTQYF.

The rearrangement uses TRBV11-2 and TRBJ2-7; D is ambiguous. Germline V gene lookup returns CDR1 SGHAT and CDR2 FQNNGV. Trimming took 2 bases from V and 1 from J, leaving 15 bases between them. The length of the CDR3 is 16 residues. As DNA, the CDR3 is TGTGCCAGCAGCTTAAGTTACCCCAGTAAATCCTACGAGCAGTACTTC. This sequence encodes CASSLSYPSKSYEQYF.

The chain links TRBV19 to TRBJ1-5, with 11 bases matching TRBD1. CDR3 length equals 15 residues. Germline CDR1 LNHDA, CDR2 SQIVND (reference sequence). V lost 5 bases and J lost 7; bases outside the gene matches: 7. CDR3 in DNA: TGTGCCAGTAGTCCCCGGGACAGGGGGGAACAGCCCCAGCATTTT. This gives the protein CASSPRDRGEQPQHF.

The chain joins TRBV5-8 to TRBJ1-1; D is uncertain. Germline-derived CDR1 and CDR2 are SGHTS and YDEGEE. CDR3 length: 13 amino acids. Trimming stripped 3 bases from V and 4 bases from J, with 10 bases between. DNA of the CDR3: TGTGCCAGCAGCTCGTATGAGGGCACTGAAGCTTTCTTT. It specifies CASSSYEGTEAFF.

The CDR3 DNA sequence: TGTGCCAGCAGCCCGTATTTATCTGAAGCTTTCTTT. Translated, it gives CASSPYLSEAFF. The chain employs TRBV11-2 and TRBJ1-1, with D unclear. The CDR3 is made up of 12 amino acids. Trimming removed 5 bases at V and 6 bases at J, with 10 bases between. Germline CDR1 SGHAT, CDR2 FQNNGV.

This chain links TRBV7-9 with TRBJ2-2; D might be TRBD1 (5 bases). The germline V gene encodes CDR1 SEHNR and CDR2 FQNEAQ (reference sequence). Trimming stripped 6 bases from V and 2 bases from J, with 13 bases between. The CDR3 loop spans 15 amino acids. CDR3 sequence: CASRYDRANTGELFF. CDR3 nucleotides: TGTGCCAGCAGATACGACAGAGCTAACACCGGGGAGCTGTTTTTT.